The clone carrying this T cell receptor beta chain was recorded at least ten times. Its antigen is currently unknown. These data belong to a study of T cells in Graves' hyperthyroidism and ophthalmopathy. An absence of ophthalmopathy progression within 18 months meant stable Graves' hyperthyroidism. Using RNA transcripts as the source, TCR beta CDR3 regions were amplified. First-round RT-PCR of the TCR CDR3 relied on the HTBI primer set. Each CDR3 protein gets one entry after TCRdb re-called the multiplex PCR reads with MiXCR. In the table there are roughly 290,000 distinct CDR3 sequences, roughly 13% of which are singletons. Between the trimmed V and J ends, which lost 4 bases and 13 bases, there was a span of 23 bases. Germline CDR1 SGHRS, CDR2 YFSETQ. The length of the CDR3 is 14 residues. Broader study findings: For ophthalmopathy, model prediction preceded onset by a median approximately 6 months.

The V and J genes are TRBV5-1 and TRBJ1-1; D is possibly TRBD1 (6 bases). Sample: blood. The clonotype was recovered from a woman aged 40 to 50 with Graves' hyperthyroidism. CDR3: CASSPRTDPPVDFF. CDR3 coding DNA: TGCGCCAGCAGCCCCAGGACAGACCCTCCCGTGGATTTCTTT.